This TCR beta chain came from a study of Graves' ophthalmopathy and Graves' hyperthyroidism. Trimming left V 3 bases short and J 3 bases short, with 9 bases between. Germline V gene data show CDR1 as ENHRY and CDR2 as SYGVKD. CDR3 length: 15 amino acids. RNA transcripts were the source from which TCR beta CDR3 regions were amplified. First-round RT-PCR used HTBI primers; second-round multiplex PCR followed. TCRdb fed the multiplex PCR reads into MiXCR, producing one record per CDR3 protein. The table has more than 150,000 distinct CDR3 sequences, roughly 37% seen once. The chain recombines TRBV10-3 with TRBJ2-6, with D perhaps TRBD2 (6 bases). This clonotype was sampled from a woman in her thirties or forties with Graves' ophthalmopathy. Source material: peripheral blood. The CDR3 sequence is CAISDGRFGANVLTF. The CDR3 nucleotides are TGTGCCATCAGTGATGGGAGGTTTGGGGCCAACGTCCTGACTTTC.